The 32 T cell receptor beta chains below were found in one sample sequenced in a study of cytomegalovirus exposure and HLA in healthy donors (TCRdb year 2017). Library prep was done by the immunoSEQ multiplex PCR assay. The multiplex PCR relied on a mix of 60 forward primers for TCR Vbeta segments and 13 reverse primers for TCR Jbeta segments. In TCRdb, the immuneACCESS table is reduced to in-frame sequences with V and J assigned. These tables do not hold every clone; where another copy was compared, an unresolved V gene accounts for under half, and the others remain unexplained. In all, the sample holds fewer than 200,000 clones, and 75% to 90% of those were seen once. The leading ten clones occupy 0.95% to 1% of the sample. The sequencing input was PBMCs. The receptors originated from a girl aged 2-9 years in good health and CMV-seropositive.

V and J are TRBV28 and TRBJ1-2, with 7 bases fitting TRBD1. The trim removed 2 bases at V and 6 bases at J, leaving 9 bases unmatched. CDR3 length: 15 amino acids. Germline loops: CDR1 MDHEN, CDR2 SYDVKM. This CDR3 reads CASSLGLGGWNGYTF. CDR3 nucleotide sequence: TGTGCCAGCAGTTTAGGCCTAGGGGGCTGGAATGGCTACACCTTC.

The chain recombines TRBV5-1 with TRBJ2-7; a weak D match, TRBD1 (6 bases). CDR3 length equals 16 residues. V lost 4 bases and J 2 bases, leaving 19 bases between the germline ends. CDR1 SGHRS and CDR2 YFSETQ come from the germline V gene. The CDR3 bases are TGCGCCAGCAGCCCGACCGGGACATCTATTACCTACGAGCAGTACTTC. It yields the protein CASSPTGTSITYEQYF.

The rearrangement joins TRBV7-6 to TRBJ2-1; 9 bases are a match to TRBD2. With V trimmed by 5 bases and J by 8 bases, 10 bases remained unmatched. Germline-derived CDR1 and CDR2 are SGHVS and FNYEAQ. The CDR3 is 15 amino acids. CDR3: CASSPPTSGGDEQFF. In nucleotides, the CDR3 is TGTGCCAGCAGCCCACCGACTAGCGGCGGCGATGAGCAGTTCTTC.

The chain recombines TRBV6-1 with TRBJ1-1; TRBD1 might be the D (5 bases). Trimming removed 6 bases from V and 6 bases from J, with 11 bases in between. The CDR3 covers 12 residues. Germline CDR1 reads MNHNS; CDR2 reads SASEGT. In DNA form, the CDR3 reads TGTGCCAGCAGGGGGGGTTGGCCTGAAGCTTTCTTT. Its translation is CASRGGWPEAFF.

This clone has a single count. The CDR3 region has the DNA TGTGCCTGGAGTCTGGGAGTCGCTGGAAACACCATATATTTT. Translating it yields CAWSLGVAGNTIYF. This chain connects TRBV30 to TRBJ1-3; D is unresolved. Trimming took off 2 bases at V and 2 bases at J, with 10 bases between the two ends. From germline, CDR1 is GTSNPN and CDR2 SVGIG (reference sequence). This CDR3 region has 14 residues.

V gene TRBV28 combines with J gene TRBJ1-2, with D possibly being TRBD1 (6 bases). The CDR3 loop spans 12 amino acids. Trimming removed 11 bases from V and 8 bases from J, with 18 bases in between. Germline assignment: CDR1 MDHEN and CDR2 SYDVKM. The DNA for the CDR3 is TGTGCCTGCGGGAGGGGGGAAAGCGGCTACACCTTC. Translated: CACGRGESGYTF.

The J gene is TRBJ2-7, the V gene TRBV10-3, with D possibly being TRBD1 (5 bases). V was pared by 0 bases and J by 0 bases, with 9 bases between. This CDR3 region has 15 residues. Germline V gene sequence: CDR1 ENHRY, CDR2 SYGVKD. For the CDR3, the DNA is TGTGCCATCAGTGAGTCGCAGGGTCTCTCCTACGAGCAGTACTTC. This gives the protein CAISESQGLSYEQYF.

V and J are TRBV7-9 and TRBJ1-4; D uncertain. This CDR3 is built from 14 residues. Germline V gene lookup returns CDR1 SEHNR and CDR2 FQNEAQ (reference sequence). The V end lost 2 bases, the J end lost 1 base, and 5 bases lay between the germline ends. The CDR3 region is CASSLQETNEKLFF. DNA for the CDR3: TGTGCCAGCAGCTTACAGGAAACTAATGAAAAACTGTTTTTT.

This rearrangement joins TRBV20-1 to TRBJ1-1, with unresolved D. Trimming pared 7 bases from V and 2 bases from J, leaving 8 bases between. The CDR3 has 11 amino acids. Per the germline V gene, CDR1 is DFQATT and CDR2 is SNEGSKA (reference sequence). This CDR3 is CSVPLNTEAFF. The CDR3, as DNA: TGCAGTGTTCCTCTAAACACTGAAGCTTTCTTT.

The chain uses TRBV5-1 and TRBJ2-7; weak D call: TRBD1 (5 bases). The V gene lost 4 bases and the J gene lost 6 bases, with 8 bases spanning the gap. Germline V gives CDR1 SGHRS, CDR2 YFSETQ. The CDR3 length is 11 residues. CDR3 in amino acids: CASSVDSEQYF. The CDR3 nucleotides are TGCGCCAGCAGCGTCGACAGCGAGCAGTACTTC. Supplemented by reference TRBV5-1 and TRBJ2-7, the full variable domain reads KAGVTQTPRYLIKTRGQQVTLSCSPISGHRSVSWYQQTPGQGLQFLFEYFSETQRNKGNFPGRFSGRQFSNSRSEMNVSTLELGDSALYLCASSVDSEQYFGPGTRLTVT.

This clone was detected once. V usage is TRBV7-9 and J usage is TRBJ2-7, with 8 bases matching TRBD1. This CDR3 has 16 residues. V was clipped by 1 base and J by 4 bases; unmatched bases: 9. Germline values: CDR1 SEHNR, CDR2 FQNEAQ (reference sequence). The CDR3 sequence: CASSLGPPGQGYEQYF. CDR3 sequence (DNA): TGTGCCAGCAGCTTAGGTCCTCCCGGACAGGGTTACGAGCAGTACTTC.

The gene calls are TRBV19 and TRBJ1-1, with TRBD1 identical over 8 bases. The ends lost 4 bases at V and 9 bases at J; junction bases unmatched: 4. The CDR3 runs 12 residues. The germline gives CDR1 LNHDA, CDR2 SQIVND (reference sequence). In nucleotides, the CDR3 is TGTGCCAGTAGTACAGGGGGCGCGAAAGCTTTCTTT. It specifies CASSTGGAKAFF.

This clone was detected only a few times. The chain employs TRBV29-1 and TRBJ1-2; 7 bases are a match to TRBD1. Trimming at V came to 7 bases and at J to 4 bases, leaving 12 bases not matched to a gene. CDR3 length equals 14 residues. Germline V gene data show CDR1 as SQVTM and CDR2 as ANQGSEA. CDR3 sequence reads: CSGAIPGQLYGYTF. As DNA, the CDR3 is TGCAGCGGCGCTATTCCGGGACAGCTCTATGGCTACACCTTC. Supplemented by reference TRBV29-1 and TRBJ1-2, the full variable domain reads SAVISQKPSRDICQRGTSLTIQCQVDSQVTMMFWYRQQPGQSLTLIATANQGSEATYESGFVIDKFPISRPNLTFSTLTVSNMSPEDSSIYLCSGAIPGQLYGYTFGSGTRLTVV.

This chain links TRBV4-1 with TRBJ1-1, with D possibly being TRBD1 (5 bases). The V and J ends lost 10 bases and 6 bases respectively, with 12 bases between them. This CDR3 comprises 11 residues. Germline V gene lookup returns CDR1 MGHRA and CDR2 YSYEKL. CDR3 region: CAISRGSEAFF. The CDR3 coding sequence is TGCGCCATCTCAAGGGGATCTGAAGCTTTCTTT.

This clone has only a few counts. The genes are TRBV19 and TRBJ2-3, with a tentative D call TRBD2 (6 bases). CDR3 length equals 14 residues. The germline gives CDR1 LNHDA, CDR2 SQIVND (reference sequence). Between the trimmed V and J ends, which lost 1 base and 4 bases, there was a span of 9 bases. CDR3 amino acids: CASSIAGASDTQYF. Written as DNA, the CDR3 is TGTGCCAGTAGTATAGCGGGAGCGTCAGATACGCAGTATTTT.

V gene TRBV7-2 combines with J gene TRBJ1-6, with unresolved D. The length of the CDR3 is 15 residues. The germline V and J ends were trimmed by 5 bases and 0 bases, with 8 bases remaining between them. Germline CDR1 reads SGHTA; CDR2 reads FQGNSA. This CDR3 reads CASSHSSSYNSPLHF. CDR3 in DNA: TGTGCCAGCAGCCATTCCAGCTCCTATAATTCACCCCTCCACTTT.

This chain links TRBV19 with TRBJ2-2, with a possible D match to TRBD2 (6 bases). With 3 bases removed from V and 3 bases from J, the gap between germline ends came to 11 bases. The CDR3 loop spans 15 amino acids. Germline assignment: CDR1 LNHDA and CDR2 SQIVND (reference sequence). The CDR3 protein is CASSMTERDTGELFF. Written as DNA, the CDR3 is TGTGCCAGTAGTATGACGGAGCGGGACACCGGGGAGCTGTTTTTT.

The rearrangement links TRBV10-3 to TRBJ2-3, with D possibly matching TRBD2 (5 bases). Germline V gene lookup returns CDR1 ENHRY and CDR2 SYGVKD. V was cut by 4 bases and J by 0 bases, with 8 bases left in between. This CDR3 comprises 14 residues. CDR3 residues: CAISAGLSTDTQYF. The CDR3 coding sequence is TGTGCCATCAGTGCTGGACTGAGCACAGATACGCAGTATTTT.

The rearrangement uses TRBV2 and TRBJ2-1, with D perhaps TRBD2 (6 bases). Trimming pared 8 bases from V and 10 bases from J, leaving 18 bases between. This CDR3 has 13 amino acids. Per the germline V gene, CDR1 is SNHLY and CDR2 is FYNNEI. As DNA, the CDR3 is TGTGCCAGCTCTTTCGGGGGACCCCGAGAGCAGTTCTTC. Protein sequence: CASSFGGPREQFF.

V usage is TRBV11-2 and J usage is TRBJ1-4; tentative D call: TRBD1 (6 bases). Looked up from germline, CDR1 is SGHAT and CDR2 is FQNNGV. Trimming pared 3 bases from V and 5 bases from J, leaving 10 bases between. The CDR3 has 14 residues. The CDR3 coding sequence is TGTGCCAGCAGCTTCAACAGGGTCAATGAAAAACTGTTTTTT. Translated, it gives CASSFNRVNEKLFF.

This clone was seen once. The gene calls are TRBV7-8 and TRBJ1-1; D unresolved. The CDR3 runs 14 residues. V lost 1 base, J lost 0 bases, and 6 bases lay in between. Germline assignment: CDR1 SGHVS and CDR2 FQNEAQ. The CDR3 spells CASSLGALNTEAFF. The CDR3 DNA follows: TGTGCCAGCAGCTTAGGGGCGCTGAACACTGAAGCTTTCTTT.

The chain employs TRBV30 and TRBJ1-5; maybe TRBD1 (5 bases). This CDR3 contains 15 residues. The V end lost 3 bases, the J end lost 2 bases, and 14 bases lay between the germline ends. Germline V gene data show CDR1 as GTSNPN and CDR2 as SVGIG (reference sequence). CDR3 region: CAWRGGERGNQPQHF. CDR3 in DNA: TGTGCCTGGAGGGGAGGGGAGCGCGGCAATCAGCCCCAGCATTTT.

The chain uses TRBV7-9 and TRBJ1-2, with D possibly being TRBD1 (6 bases). From germline, CDR1 is SEHNR and CDR2 FQNEAQ (reference sequence). V shed 7 bases and J shed 6 bases, with 18 bases lying between them. The CDR3 is 14 amino acids. CDR3 sequence reads: CASTPYPGVHGYTF. CDR3 in DNA: TGTGCCAGCACCCCATACCCAGGGGTCCATGGCTACACCTTC.

The chain uses TRBV30 and TRBJ1-5; D remains unclear. From germline, CDR1 is GTSNPN and CDR2 SVGIG (reference sequence). V shed 0 bases and J shed 3 bases, with 6 bases lying between them. There are 13 residues in the CDR3. CDR3 in DNA: TGTGCCTGGAGTGTACAGCACAATCAGCCCCAGCATTTT. Translation: CAWSVQHNQPQHF.

The chain employs TRBV27 and TRBJ2-5; 7 nucleotides match TRBD2. CDR3 length equals 15 residues. Per germline, CDR1 MNHEY and CDR2 SMNVEV (reference sequence). Trimming took 3 bases from V and 0 from J; bases not matched to a gene: 4. CDR3 sequence reads: CASSLRLADQETQYF. DNA for the CDR3: TGTGCCAGCAGTTTGCGGCTAGCGGACCAAGAGACCCAGTACTTC.

V gene TRBV28 combines with J gene TRBJ1-3; a weak D match, TRBD1 (5 bases). This CDR3 spans 16 amino acids. V lost 4 bases and J 0 bases, leaving 13 bases between the germline ends. Looked up from germline, CDR1 is MDHEN and CDR2 is SYDVKM. The CDR3 loop is CASSYGGYTSGNTIYF. CDR3 DNA sequence: TGTGCCAGCAGTTACGGGGGATATACCTCTGGAAACACCATATATTTT. Complete variable domain (other parts from reference TRBV28 and TRBJ1-3): DVKVTQSSRYLVKRTGEKVFLECVQDMDHENMFWYRQDPGLGLRLIYFSYDVKMKEKGDIPEGYSVSREKKERFSLILESASTNQTSMYLCASSYGGYTSGNTIYFGEGSWLTVV.

The chain employs TRBV21-1 and TRBJ2-1; TRBD2 is taken as the D call from the table, unchecked against the DNA. TRBV21-1 is assigned pseudogene status. The CDR3 runs 20 residues. CDR3 amino acids: CASSKVVESATSGRWNEQFF. CDR3 bases: TGTGCCAGCAGCAAAGTTGTGGAGTCGGCGACTAGCGGGAGATGGAATGAGCAGTTCTTC.

V is TRBV10-3 and J is TRBJ2-3; perhaps TRBD2 as D (6 bases). V was clipped by 1 base and J by 1 base, with 12 bases between them. Germline V CDR1 and CDR2: ENHRY, SYGVKD. The CDR3 is made up of 16 amino acids. The DNA for the CDR3 is TGTGCCATCAGTGAGTTGAGGCGGGACGGCACAGATACGCAGTATTTT. The encoded protein is CAISELRRDGTDTQYF.

This rearrangement joins TRBV20-1 to TRBJ2-7, with 8 bases aligning to TRBD1. This CDR3 has 10 amino acids. V trimming: 6 bases; J trimming: 7 bases; junction bases outside the gene matches: 2. Germline CDR1 is DFQATT and CDR2 is SNEGSKA (reference sequence). CDR3 loop: CSAGDREQYF. For the CDR3, the DNA is TGCAGTGCGGGGGACAGGGAGCAGTACTTC.

The rearrangement links TRBV30 to TRBJ1-2, with D perhaps matching TRBD1 (6 bases). Germline CDR1 and CDR2: GTSNPN and SVGIG (reference sequence). CDR3 length: 15 amino acids. Trimming removed 5 bases from V and 4 bases from J, with 20 bases in between. CDR3 DNA sequence: TGTGCCTGGTCGAGGGACAAAGGAATTCTCTATGGCTACACCTTC. As protein: CAWSRDKGILYGYTF.

The chain carries TRBV4-1 and TRBJ2-7, with D perhaps TRBD1 (6 bases). The ends were cut back, 4 bases at V and 3 bases at J, with 22 bases in the middle. The CDR3 spans 17 residues. Per germline, CDR1 MGHRA and CDR2 YSYEKL. CDR3 coding DNA: TGCGCCAGCAGCCCAACTGAATATGCAGGGGTCCTCTACGAGCAGTACTTC. It translates to CASSPTEYAGVLYEQYF.

The CDR3 DNA follows: TGTGCCAGCAGCTTCCTTCGACAGGGGGCCTCTGAAGCTTTCTTT. Amino acids: CASSFLRQGASEAFF. The chain combines TRBV7-9 with TRBJ1-1; 10 nucleotides align to TRBD1. Germline V gene lookup returns CDR1 SEHNR and CDR2 FQNEAQ (reference sequence). The J segment lost 6 bases and the V segment lost 3 bases, leaving 7 bases of the junction unmatched. The CDR3 is made up of 15 amino acids.